What follows are 5 T cell receptor beta chains derived from one specimen sequenced in a study of T-cell memory formation after mild COVID-19. TCRdb reprocessed the 5' RACE reads via MiXCR and lists one record per CDR3 protein. This table holds under 300,000 distinct CDR3 sequences, roughly 15% found once. What was sequenced was PBMCs or a T cell subset sorted from them (not recorded which). These receptors were obtained from a young man who had mild COVID-19 (a few samples of this study predate the infection). Cell type and time point are not known.

This clonotype came up many times. The V and J genes are TRBV5-1 and TRBJ2-5; 10 positions agree with TRBD2. Germline CDR1 reads SGHRS; CDR2 reads YFSETQ. The CDR3 runs 16 residues. The V gene end was trimmed by 0 bases and the J gene end by 3 bases; junction bases not matched to a gene: 5. The CDR3 sequence is CASSLGRGLAEETQYF. The CDR3 nucleotides read TGCGCCAGCAGCTTGGGTCGCGGACTAGCGGAAGAGACCCAGTACTTC.

This clonotype was counted at least ten times. The V call is TRBV5-5, the J call TRBJ2-3; TRBD2 agrees at 10 bases. The V gene's germline CDR1 is SGHKS and CDR2 YYEKEE (reference sequence). CDR3 size: 15 residues. The trim removed 2 bases at V and 1 base at J, leaving 1 base unmatched. CDR3 bases: TGTGCCAGCAGCTTCCTAGCGGGGGGCACAGATACGCAGTATTTT. This translates into CASSFLAGGTDTQYF.

V and J are TRBV20-1 and TRBJ2-5; D possibly matches TRBD1 or TRBD2 (5 bases each). CDR3 length: 12 residues. Germline V gene data show CDR1 as DFQATT and CDR2 as SNEGSKA (reference sequence). Trimming took 6 bases from V and 5 from J, leaving 13 bases between them. CDR3: CSATRQRETQYF. The CDR3 DNA is TGCAGTGCGACCAGACAGCGGGAGACCCAGTACTTC.

The chain employs TRBV4-2 and TRBJ2-7; no reliable D call. This CDR3 spans 15 amino acids. V gave up 0 bases and J gave up 0 bases, with 9 bases separating them. Germline assignment: CDR1 LGHNA and CDR2 YNFKEQ. The CDR3 sequence is CASSQEVSSSYEQYF. CDR3 nucleotide sequence: TGTGCCAGCAGCCAAGAAGTGTCGTCCTCCTACGAGCAGTACTTC.

The chain links TRBV4-2 to TRBJ2-7, with 12 bases that match TRBD1. The CDR3 loop spans 17 amino acids. V lost 4 bases to trimming and J lost 7 bases; unmatched junction nucleotides: 14. The germline gives CDR1 LGHNA, CDR2 YNFKEQ. In DNA, the CDR3 is TGTGCCAGCAGCCTCGACGCTGGGGGACAGGGGGCTCGGGAGCAGTACTTC. Protein: CASSLDAGGQGAREQYF.